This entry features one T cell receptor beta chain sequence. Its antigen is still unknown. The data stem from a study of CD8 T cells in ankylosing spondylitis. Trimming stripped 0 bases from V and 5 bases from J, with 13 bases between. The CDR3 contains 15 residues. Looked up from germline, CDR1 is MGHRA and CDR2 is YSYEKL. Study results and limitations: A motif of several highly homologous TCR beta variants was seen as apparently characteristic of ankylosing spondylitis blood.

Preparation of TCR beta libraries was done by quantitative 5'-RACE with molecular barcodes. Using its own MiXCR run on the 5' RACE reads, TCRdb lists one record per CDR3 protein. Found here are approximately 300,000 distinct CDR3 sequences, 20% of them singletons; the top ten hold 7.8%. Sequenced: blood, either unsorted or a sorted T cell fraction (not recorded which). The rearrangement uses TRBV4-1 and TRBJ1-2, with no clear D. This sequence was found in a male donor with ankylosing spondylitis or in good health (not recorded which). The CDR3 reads CASSQDGRNIYGYTF. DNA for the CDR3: TGCGCCAGCAGCCAAGATGGGCGGAATATTTATGGCTACACCTTC.